The rows below give T cell receptor beta chains drawn from one sample of a study of blood T cell repertoires in COVID-19. Data came from immunoSEQ multiplex PCR; TCRdb stores just in-frame clones and leaves some out. Among hundreds of thousands of clones listed, 70% to 90% were seen once. The material sequenced was peripheral blood. The receptors stem from a man in his late teens or twenties with COVID-19, enrolled during active disease. CDR3s include the opening cysteine and the closing phenylalanine or tryptophan. A D gene is named only where the DNA matches it firmly. Size tells how often a clone was seen (once, few, many) or the class of an expanded clone, and some rows leave it out.

d_gene	j_gene	abundance	v_gene	CDR3aa	CDR3nt
TRBD1	TRBJ2-7	-	TRBV15	CATSRKIGQGLSSYEQYF	TGTGCCACCAGCAGAAAGATCGGACAGGGCTTAAGCTCCTACGAGCAGTACTTC
TRBD1	TRBJ1-1	-	TRBV11-3	CASSPPGQRPLNTEAFF	TGTGCCAGCAGCCCCCCGGGACAGCGGCCTCTGAACACTGAAGCTTTCTTT
TRBD1	TRBJ1-1	-	TRBV7-9	CASSLGQGGGTEAFF	TGTGCCAGCAGCCTGGGACAGGGAGGGGGCACTGAAGCTTTCTTT
TRBD1	TRBJ2-1	once	TRBV24-1	CATSDLDRGHYNEQFF	TGTGCCACCAGTGATTTGGACAGGGGGCATTACAATGAGCAGTTCTTC
-	TRBJ1-2	-	TRBV7-9	CASSPPDRANYGYTF	TGTGCCAGCAGCCCACCCGACAGAGCTAACTATGGCTACACCTTC
-	TRBJ1-5	once	TRBV2	CASSRGSNQPQHF	TGTGCCAGCAGTCGAGGGAGCAATCAGCCCCAGCATTTT
-	TRBJ1-2	once	TRBV15	CATSRAGALGYTF	TGTGCCACCAGCAGAGCAGGGGCTCTCGGCTACACCTTC
TRBD1	TRBJ2-7	-	TRBV6-5	CASSRDREVDEQYF	TGTGCCAGCAGTAGGGACAGGGAGGTTGACGAGCAGTACTTC
-	TRBJ1-3	-	TRBV5-1	CASSFDFNSGNTIYF	TGCGCCAGCAGCTTTGACTTCAACTCTGGAAACACCATATATTTT
-	TRBJ2-2	-	TRBV4-1	CASSQTAPTGELFF	TGCGCCAGCAGCCAAACAGCCCCCACCGGGGAGCTGTTTTTT
TRBD2	TRBJ2-3	-	TRBV6-4	CASSDSSGGTDTQYF	TGTGCCAGCAGTGACTCAAGCGGGGGCACAGATACGCAGTATTTT
-	TRBJ2-1	-	TRBV19	CASSIAASSYNEQFF	TGTGCCAGTAGTATCGCCGCCAGCTCCTACAATGAGCAGTTCTTC
-	TRBJ2-3	-	TRBV6-1	CASSDGRTDTQYF	TGTGCCAGCAGTGATGGTAGAACAGATACGCAGTATTTT
-	TRBJ2-3	-	TRBV6-5	CASSYFARSTDTQYF	TGTGCCAGCAGTTACTTCGCCAGATCCACAGATACGCAGTATTTT
TRBD1	TRBJ1-2	-	TRBV6-5	CASSRMGDRVYGYTF	TGTGCCAGCAGTCGGATGGGGGACAGGGTCTATGGCTACACCTTC
TRBD2	TRBJ2-1	-	TRBV5-1	CASSLLLAGDNEQFF	TGCGCCAGCAGCTTGCTGTTAGCGGGTGACAATGAGCAGTTCTTC
-	TRBJ2-2	-	TRBV9	CASSPRGSLAGELFF	TGTGCCAGCAGCCCCCGCGGCAGTCTCGCCGGGGAGCTGTTTTTT
-	TRBJ2-5	-	TRBV2	CATTGTIGRVTQYF	TGTGCCACCACAGGGACTATCGGTCGGGTGACCCAGTACTTC
TRBD1	TRBJ1-2	few	TRBV10-2	CASSESRGADGYTF	TGCGCCAGCAGTGAGTCCAGGGGGGCAGATGGCTACACCTTC
-	TRBJ2-1	-	TRBV5-4	CASSSQPDSKQFF	TGTGCCAGCAGCTCCCAGCCGGACTCCAAGCAGTTCTTC
TRBD1	TRBJ1-2	-	TRBV29-1	CSAATGWERDGYTF	TGCAGCGCCGCGACAGGGTGGGAGAGGGATGGCTACACCTTC
TRBD2	TRBJ2-3	-	TRBV24-1	CATSDPAGVSDTQYF	TGTGCCACCAGTGACCCAGCGGGAGTTTCAGATACGCAGTATTTT
-	TRBJ2-7	-	TRBV2	CASGGTAYEQYF	TGTGCCAGCGGGGGGACAGCCTACGAGCAGTACTTC
-	TRBJ2-1	-	TRBV7-3	CASSPGSEGEQFF	TGTGCCAGCAGCCCCGGGTCGGAGGGTGAGCAGTTCTTC
-	TRBJ2-1	-	TRBV2	CALGGQNNEQFF	TGTGCCCTTGGGGGACAAAACAATGAGCAGTTCTTC